This is a list of T cell receptor beta chains from one sample in a study of cytomegalovirus exposure and HLA in healthy donors. Clones were sequenced by immunoSEQ multiplex PCR, and TCRdb holds only the in-frame ones, with some missing. The sample carries 120,000 or so clones, over 65% recorded once. What was sequenced was PBMCs. The receptor source for this set is a woman aged 40-49 years in good health and CMV-seronegative. The conserved cysteine and the conserved F or W are not part of the CDR3 here. Rows give clone size only sometimes, using once, few, many, or a class for an expanded clone.

ASSKDREAEQY NA 11 TRBV19
ASSTDRGNEQF NA 11 TRBV2
ASSRGTGAYEQY NA 12 TRBV5-6
ASSAPTGSGETQY NA 13 TRBV2
SRSFNEGWYNQPQH NA 14 TRBV7-5
ASSAPASGGELPDTQY NA 16 TRBV5-1
ASSFILAVYNEQF few 13 TRBV28
ASSLAHRGDFYEQY NA 14 TRBV7-6
ASSGGLAGGVQY NA 12 TRBV10-1
ASSFGFSTEAF NA 11 TRBV28
ASSSTSNNSPLH NA 12 TRBV28
ASSLDTYEQY NA 10 TRBV7-2
ASSLGASGSYTDTQY NA 15 TRBV11-2
ASSSSGGAKNIQY few 13 TRBV5-6
ASRNSGRGAEQF NA 12 TRBV6-5
ATPSTDTGELF NA 11 TRBV19
ASNENRGQSPLH NA 12 TRBV28
ASSPNPGRGDNEQF few 14 TRBV28
ASSPMDRGNEQY NA 12 TRBV18
ASFDGPGNEQY NA 11 TRBV5-4
ASSRDAGVRETQY NA 13 TRBV4-2
ASASFFGTDTQY few 12 TRBV7-9
ASSRQTDLYGYT NA 12 TRBV6-6
ASTPSDSGRNEQF NA 13 TRBV10-2
ASRDSYEQY NA 9 TRBV6-5
ASRTFLEAGNTEAF NA 14 TRBV5-6
ASSALAGSYNEQF few 13 TRBV5-1
ASSSTQGRLGYT NA 12 TRBV27
ASSLLGGTDTQY NA 12 TRBV9
ASSSRNSGANVLT NA 13 TRBV11-2
ASSPRTGTVI NA 10 TRBV5-1
ASSPSGSISYNEQF once 14 TRBV7-2
ASGWGGRPDTQY NA 12 TRBV5-8
ASSQDRMNTEAF NA 12 TRBV4-1
ASKGTVEGGYT NA 11 TRBV2
ASSTSLATLRSRGYT few 15 TRBV19
ASSFRESGKTQY few 12 TRBV5-1
ASSMTGAYNEQF NA 12 TRBV6-6
ASSLGLAGGMEETQY NA 15 TRBV5-1
ASRGGIDYNEQF NA 12 TRBV5-4
ASSSPGQGSGYEQY NA 14 TRBV6-6
ASRSGTSGSGFTDTQY NA 16 TRBV5-1
ASSPSRVDWGYT NA 12 TRBV4-3
ASSLGASEPLH NA 11 TRBV11-1
SSSLGLSNEQF NA 11 TRBV7-9